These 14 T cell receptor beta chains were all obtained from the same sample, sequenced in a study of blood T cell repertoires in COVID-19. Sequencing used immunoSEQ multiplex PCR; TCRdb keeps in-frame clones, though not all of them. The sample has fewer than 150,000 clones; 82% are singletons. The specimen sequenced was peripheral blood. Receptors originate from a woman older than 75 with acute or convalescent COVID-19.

The CDR3 coding sequence is TGTGCCAGCAGTTACTCTAGCGGGACCGGCCAAGAGCAGTTCTTC. Protein product: CASSYSSGTGQEQFF. This sequence joins TRBV6-5 and TRBJ2-1, with 8 bases fitting TRBD2. The length of the CDR3 is 15 residues. Germline CDR1 is MNHEY and CDR2 is SVGAGI. V shed 0 bases and J 10 bases; nucleotides not matched to a gene: 8.

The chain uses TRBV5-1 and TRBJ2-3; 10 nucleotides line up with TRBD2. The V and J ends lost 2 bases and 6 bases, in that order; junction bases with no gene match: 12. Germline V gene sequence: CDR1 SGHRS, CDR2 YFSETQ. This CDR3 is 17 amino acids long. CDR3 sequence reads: CASSFLVLAGDGDTQYF. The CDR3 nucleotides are TGCGCCAGCAGCTTCCTCGTCCTAGCGGGAGATGGGGATACGCAGTATTTT.

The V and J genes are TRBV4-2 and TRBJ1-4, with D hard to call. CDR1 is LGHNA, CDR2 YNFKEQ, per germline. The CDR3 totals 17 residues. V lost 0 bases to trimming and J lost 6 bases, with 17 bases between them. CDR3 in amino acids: CASSQDTTRARYEKLFF. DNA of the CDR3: TGTGCCAGCAGCCAAGATACTACGAGGGCGCGTTATGAAAAACTGTTTTTT.

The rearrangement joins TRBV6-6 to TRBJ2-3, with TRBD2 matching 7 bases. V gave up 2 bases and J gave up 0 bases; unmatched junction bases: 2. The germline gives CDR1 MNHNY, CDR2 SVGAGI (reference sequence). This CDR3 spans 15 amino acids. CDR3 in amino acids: CASSYGGGSTDTQYF. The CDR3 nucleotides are TGTGCCAGCAGTTACGGGGGGGGGAGCACAGATACGCAGTATTTT.

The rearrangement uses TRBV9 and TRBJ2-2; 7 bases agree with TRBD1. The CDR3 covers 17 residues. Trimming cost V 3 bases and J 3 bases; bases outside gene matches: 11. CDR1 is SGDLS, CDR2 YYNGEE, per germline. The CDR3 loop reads CASSDPELQGDTGELFF. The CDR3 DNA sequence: TGTGCCAGCAGCGATCCGGAGTTGCAGGGGGACACCGGGGAGCTGTTTTTT.

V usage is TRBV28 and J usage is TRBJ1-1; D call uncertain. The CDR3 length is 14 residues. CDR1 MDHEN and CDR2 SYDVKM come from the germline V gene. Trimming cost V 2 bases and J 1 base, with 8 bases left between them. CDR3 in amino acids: CASSLIWRNTEAFF. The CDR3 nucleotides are TGTGCCAGCAGTTTAATTTGGAGGAACACTGAAGCTTTCTTT.

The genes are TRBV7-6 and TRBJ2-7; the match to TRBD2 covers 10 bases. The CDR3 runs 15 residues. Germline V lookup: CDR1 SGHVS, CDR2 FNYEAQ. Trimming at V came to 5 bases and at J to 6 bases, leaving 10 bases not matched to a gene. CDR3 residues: CASSQTLAGVAEQYF. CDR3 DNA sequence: TGTGCCAGCAGCCAGACTCTAGCGGGAGTTGCCGAGCAGTACTTC.

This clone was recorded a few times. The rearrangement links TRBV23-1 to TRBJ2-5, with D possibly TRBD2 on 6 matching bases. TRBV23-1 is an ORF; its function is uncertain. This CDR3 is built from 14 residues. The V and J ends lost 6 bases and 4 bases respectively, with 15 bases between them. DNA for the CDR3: TGCGCCAGCAGACTACCGGGAGCCCGAGAGACCCAGTACTTC. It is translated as CASRLPGARETQYF.

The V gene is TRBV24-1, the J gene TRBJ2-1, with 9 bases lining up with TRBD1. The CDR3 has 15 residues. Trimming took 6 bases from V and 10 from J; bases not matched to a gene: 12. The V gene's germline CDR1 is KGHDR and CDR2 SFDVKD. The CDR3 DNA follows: TGTGCCACCAGTCCTCCTGGGACAGGGAACGAGGAGCAGTTCTTC. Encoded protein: CATSPPGTGNEEQFF.

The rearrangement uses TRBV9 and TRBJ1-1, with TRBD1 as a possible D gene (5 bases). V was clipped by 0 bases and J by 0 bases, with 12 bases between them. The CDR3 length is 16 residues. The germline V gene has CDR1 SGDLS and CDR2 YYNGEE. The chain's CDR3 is CASSVDAGTMNTEAFF. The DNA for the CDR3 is TGTGCCAGCAGCGTAGACGCCGGGACTATGAACACTGAAGCTTTCTTT.

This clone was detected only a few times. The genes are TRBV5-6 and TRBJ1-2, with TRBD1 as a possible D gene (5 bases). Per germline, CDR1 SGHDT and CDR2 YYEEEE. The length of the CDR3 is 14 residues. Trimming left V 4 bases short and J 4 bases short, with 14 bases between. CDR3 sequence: CASSPNPGGYGYTF. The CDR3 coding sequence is TGTGCCAGCAGCCCTAACCCCGGGGGCTATGGCTACACCTTC.

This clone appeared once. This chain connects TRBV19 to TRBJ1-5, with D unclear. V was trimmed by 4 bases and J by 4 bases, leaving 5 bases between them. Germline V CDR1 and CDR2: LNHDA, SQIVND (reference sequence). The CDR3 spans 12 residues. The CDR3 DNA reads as TGTGCCAGTAGTAACCAGAATCAGCCCCAGCATTTT. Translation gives CASSNQNQPQHF.

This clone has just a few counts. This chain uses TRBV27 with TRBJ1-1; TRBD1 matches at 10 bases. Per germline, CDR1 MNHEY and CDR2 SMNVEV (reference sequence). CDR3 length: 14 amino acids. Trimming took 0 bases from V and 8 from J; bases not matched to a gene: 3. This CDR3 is CASSLSGQGREAFF. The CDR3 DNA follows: TGTGCCAGCAGTTTATCGGGACAGGGGCGAGAAGCTTTCTTT.

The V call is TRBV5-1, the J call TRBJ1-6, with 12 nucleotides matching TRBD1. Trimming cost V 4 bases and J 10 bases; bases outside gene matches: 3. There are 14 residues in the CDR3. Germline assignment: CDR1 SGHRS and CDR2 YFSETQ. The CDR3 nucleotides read TGCGCCAGCAGCGGGGACAGGGGGCACTCACCCCTCCACTTT. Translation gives CASSGDRGHSPLHF.